Detailed here is one T cell receptor beta chain. One Seattle source followed patients from active infection through their disease course. The length of the CDR3 is 15 residues. J lost 4 bases, V lost 1 base, and 4 bases had no gene match. The germline CDR1 and CDR2 sequences are SGHNT and YYREEE (reference sequence). The entry originates in a study of blood T cell repertoires in COVID-19. Background on the study: Specimens from acute and convalescent COVID-19 originated in the United States, Italy and Spain.

Source study methods: It was from reference gene primer amplification that nucleated cell counts were estimated. Using immunoSEQ multiplex PCR, the repertoire was profiled, and TCRdb retains in-frame clones only, with some absent. That table gives V, J and clone size, and the DNA gave D and trimming. The data contain some 350,000 clones, around 92% of them singletons. The clonotype originates from a woman in her 30s with COVID-19, enrolled during active disease. Sequenced sample: peripheral blood. This chain uses TRBV5-4 with TRBJ2-1; 8 positions match TRBD2. CDR3 in amino acids: CASSLSTSGYNEQFF. CDR3 nucleotide sequence: TGTGCCAGCAGCTTGTCAACTAGCGGTTACAATGAGCAGTTCTTC.